The text below deals with one T cell receptor (beta chain). As yet, its antigen is unknown. The data stem from a study of early T cells in non-severe SARS-CoV-2 infection. About the study: Sequencing was performed on bulk RNA from unsorted whole blood, leaving chains unpaired.

This CDR3 has 13 amino acids. Germline V lookup: CDR1 LNHDA, CDR2 SQIVND (reference sequence). The J segment lost 7 bases and the V segment lost 5 bases, leaving 4 bases of the junction unmatched. Regarding the study as a whole: Database matching using VDJdb favored anti-spike CD8 responses, with private and CD4 specificities left missing.

Each single cDNA molecule received a unique molecular identifier. TCRdb redid the calling of the 5' RACE reads with MiXCR, one entry per CDR3 protein. Among over 75,000 distinct CDR3 sequences listed, more than 13% were seen once. The sequenced sample was whole blood. This receptor was taken from an adult who was a healthcare worker with PCR-confirmed SARS-CoV-2 infection or an uninfected control (not recorded which). V usage is TRBV19 and J usage is TRBJ1-5; 8 positions agree with TRBD1. Written as DNA, the CDR3 is TGTGCCAGTAGTCAGGGGGCGAAACAGCCCCAGCATTTT. This codes for CASSQGAKQPQHF.